The next 25 T cell receptor beta chains were all read from a single sample in a study of cytomegalovirus exposure and HLA in healthy donors. Amplification used 60 Vbeta primers and 13 Jbeta primers. Produced via immunoSEQ multiplex PCR; TCRdb's table is partial and in-frame only. The data hold 150,000 to 200,000 clones, with approximately 83% observed a single time. Specimen: PBMCs. Source of these receptors: a man between 18 and 35 years old in good health and CMV-seropositive.

This chain uses TRBV6-5 with TRBJ2-5; perhaps TRBD2 as D (5 bases). The ends were cut back, 5 bases at V and 5 bases at J, with 12 bases in the middle. The germline CDR1 and CDR2 sequences are MNHEY and SVGAGI. The CDR3 is made up of 13 amino acids. CDR3 in DNA: TGTGCCAGCAGTACCCCTGGGGAGGAGACCCAGTACTTC. Residues: CASSTPGEETQYF.

The chain links TRBV6-5 to TRBJ2-7; a possible D gene is TRBD2 (5 bases). CDR3 length: 14 residues. V lost 2 bases and J 3 bases, leaving 11 bases between the germline ends. In germline, CDR1 is MNHEY, CDR2 SVGAGI. The DNA for the CDR3 is TGTGCCAGCAGTTACGTTCCGGGAATCTACGAGCAGTACTTC. The encoded protein is CASSYVPGIYEQYF.

The rearrangement joins TRBV27 to TRBJ1-2; 8 nucleotides align to TRBD1. The CDR3 runs 13 residues. V shed 3 bases and J 10 bases; nucleotides not matched to a gene: 7. Germline assignment: CDR1 MNHEY and CDR2 SMNVEV (reference sequence). The CDR3 coding sequence is TGTGCCAGCAGTTTCTCCGGGACAGGTTACTACACCTTC. Its translation: CASSFSGTGYYTF.

This clone was seen just once. V and J are TRBV19 and TRBJ2-1; tentatively, D is TRBD2 (5 bases). Trimming removed 3 bases from V and 9 bases from J, with 12 bases in between. The CDR3 has 13 residues. Germline lookup yields CDR1 LNHDA and CDR2 SQIVND (reference sequence). The CDR3 here is CASSIPPTSEQFF. As DNA, the CDR3 is TGTGCCAGTAGTATCCCCCCTACTAGTGAGCAGTTCTTC.

The chain joins TRBV9 to TRBJ2-5, with D maybe TRBD2 (6 bases). CDR1 and CDR2 from the germline V gene are SGDLS and YYNGEE. CDR3 size: 15 residues. V dropped 2 bases and J dropped 5 bases, with 16 bases sitting between them. This chain's CDR3 is CASSVTRGGVETQYF. In DNA form, the CDR3 reads TGTGCCAGCAGCGTGACTAGGGGAGGTGTGGAGACCCAGTACTTC.

The J gene is TRBJ2-3, the V gene TRBV9; 7 bases are a match to TRBD2. Trimming at V came to 0 bases and at J to 2 bases, leaving 3 bases not matched to a gene. CDR3 length: 15 residues. Germline assignment: CDR1 SGDLS and CDR2 YYNGEE. This chain's CDR3 is CASSVGGGDTDTQYF. The CDR3 DNA is TGTGCCAGCAGCGTAGGCGGGGGAGACACAGATACGCAGTATTTT.

The genes are TRBV11-1 and TRBJ1-2; 9 bases align to TRBD1. Losses at the gene ends were 1 base for V and 6 bases for J; bases not matched to a gene: 3. The germline V gene encodes CDR1 SGHAT and CDR2 FQDESV (reference sequence). The CDR3 sequence is 14 residues long. The chain's CDR3 is CASSLEGQGDGYTF. CDR3 nucleotide sequence: TGTGCCAGCAGCTTAGAGGGACAGGGCGATGGCTACACCTTC.

CDR3 DNA: TGCGCCAGCAGCCAAGGGGACAGGGTAGCTCGCGAGCAGTACTTC. This gives the protein CASSQGDRVAREQYF. The gene calls are TRBV4-3 and TRBJ2-7; TRBD1 matches 9 bases. This CDR3 contains 15 residues. Germline CDR1 LGHNA, CDR2 YSLEER. The V and J ends lost 1 base and 6 bases, in that order; junction bases with no gene match: 7.

The rearrangement links TRBV4-3 to TRBJ2-7, with a tentative D call TRBD2 (5 bases). Trimming removed 0 bases at V and 4 bases at J, with 13 bases between. Germline-derived CDR1 and CDR2 are LGHNA and YSLEER. The CDR3 contains 15 residues. The CDR3 DNA sequence: TGCGCCAGCAGCCAAGAACCCGACGGGATTTACGAGCAGTACTTC. The encoded protein is CASSQEPDGIYEQYF.

The chain couples TRBV7-9 to TRBJ1-3; D may be TRBD1 (5 bases). The CDR3 is made up of 17 amino acids. Trimming cost V 8 bases and J 0 bases, with 20 bases left between them. The germline CDR1 and CDR2 sequences are SEHNR and FQNEAQ (reference sequence). The CDR3 protein is CASSLGSDSNSGNTIYF. CDR3 in DNA: TGTGCCAGCTCCCTAGGGTCCGACAGCAACTCTGGAAACACCATATATTTT.

J is TRBJ2-7 and V is TRBV2; 8 positions agree with TRBD1. Trimming took 3 bases from V and 2 from J; bases not matched to a gene: 3. The CDR3 is 14 amino acids. Germline V gene lookup returns CDR1 SNHLY and CDR2 FYNNEI. The DNA for the CDR3 is TGTGCCAGCAGTGAGCAGGGGGCGACCTACGAGCAGTACTTC. Encoded protein: CASSEQGATYEQYF.

The chain combines TRBV6-1 with TRBJ2-7, with 8 positions matching TRBD2. V lost 5 bases, J lost 3 bases, and 6 bases stayed unmatched. From germline, CDR1 is MNHNS and CDR2 SASEGT. CDR3 length: 14 residues. DNA of the CDR3: TGTGCCAGCAGTACCGGGGGGGATTACTACGAGCAGTACTTC. Its protein product is CASSTGGDYYEQYF.

In this sample, this clone turned up once. The chain recombines TRBV2 with TRBJ2-5; TRBD2 matches 9 bases. From germline, CDR1 is SNHLY and CDR2 FYNNEI. Trimming at V came to 4 bases and at J to 5 bases, leaving 5 bases not matched to a gene. This CDR3 spans 14 amino acids. CDR3: CASSGGGGAETQYF. The DNA of the CDR3 is TGTGCCAGCAGTGGAGGCGGGGGGGCTGAGACCCAGTACTTC. Variable domain in full (rest from reference TRBV2 and TRBJ2-5): EPEVTQTPSHQVTQMGQEVILRCVPISNHLYFYWYRQILGQKVEFLVSFYNNEISEKSEIFDDQFSVERPDGSNFTLKIRSTKLEDSAMYFCASSGGGGAETQYFGPGTRLLVL.

The chain has TRBV6-1 and TRBJ1-3; 7 nucleotides align to TRBD1. CDR1 MNHNS and CDR2 SASEGT come from the germline V gene. Germline trimming cut 5 bases from V and 5 bases from J; bases unmatched to any gene: 3. The CDR3 length is 13 residues. This CDR3 reads CASSRDSRNTIYF. Here the CDR3 DNA reads TGTGCCAGCAGTCGGGACAGCCGAAACACCATATATTTT.

CDR3 in amino acids: CASSLGDRGYGQETQYF. The CDR3 DNA is TGTGCCAGCAGCTTAGGAGACAGGGGGTATGGCCAAGAGACCCAGTACTTC. The chain has TRBV11-2 and TRBJ2-5, with 9 bases aligning to TRBD1. CDR1 SGHAT and CDR2 FQNNGV come from the germline V gene. The CDR3 runs to 17 residues. Trimming cost V 1 base and J 1 base; bases outside gene matches: 7.

The chain couples TRBV6-5 to TRBJ1-1; D gene unclear. Per the germline V gene, CDR1 is MNHEY and CDR2 is SVGAGI. The CDR3 extends over 14 amino acids. Between the trimmed V and J ends, which lost 5 bases and 6 bases, there was a span of 16 bases. The CDR3 bases are TGTGCCAGCAGTCACGGATCGGGATTGGCTGAAGCTTTCTTT. Translation: CASSHGSGLAEAFF.

The chain employs TRBV4-3 and TRBJ2-3, with TRBD2 as a possible D gene (6 bases). Trimming left V 3 bases short and J 2 bases short, with 9 bases between. The CDR3 has 14 residues. Germline V gene sequence: CDR1 LGHNA, CDR2 YSLEER. CDR3 DNA sequence: TGCGCCAGCAGCCACGGGGGAACCACAGATACGCAGTATTTT. It is translated as CASSHGGTTDTQYF.

The gene calls are TRBV13 and TRBJ1-4; D perhaps matches TRBD1 (6 bases). CDR1 and CDR2 from the germline V gene are PRHDT and FYEKMQ (reference sequence). The CDR3 is made up of 15 amino acids. The V end lost 2 bases, the J end lost 7 bases, and 14 bases lay between the germline ends. Here the CDR3 reads CASSLRRGGGEKLFF. DNA of the CDR3: TGTGCCAGCAGCTTAAGAAGAGGGGGGGGTGAAAAACTGTTTTTT.

CDR3 DNA sequence: TGTGCCAGCAGTACGGGACAGGGGGGCTATGGCTACACCTTC. Translating it yields CASSTGQGGYGYTF. V is TRBV6-1 and J is TRBJ1-2; 11 bases map to TRBD1. Germline trimming cut 5 bases from V and 4 bases from J; bases unmatched to any gene: 3. Germline V gene lookup returns CDR1 MNHNS and CDR2 SASEGT. This CDR3 comprises 14 residues.

The J gene is TRBJ2-5, the V gene TRBV9; TRBD2 aligns across 9 bases. Unmatched junction bases numbered 5, after V lost 0 bases and J lost 2 bases. Germline CDR1 reads SGDLS; CDR2 reads YYNGEE. CDR3 size: 16 residues. The CDR3 is CASSVEASGEQETQYF. CDR3 in DNA: TGTGCCAGCAGCGTAGAGGCTAGCGGGGAGCAAGAGACCCAGTACTTC.

This chain links TRBV5-1 with TRBJ1-1; TRBD1 aligns across 9 bases. The CDR3 sequence is 14 residues long. CDR1 is SGHRS, CDR2 YFSETQ, per germline. The V and J ends lost 4 bases and 3 bases, in that order; junction bases with no gene match: 4. CDR3 in DNA: TGCGCCAGCAGCGGACAGGGGAGCTACACTGAAGCTTTCTTT. It yields the protein CASSGQGSYTEAFF.

This clone was seen a single time. The genes are TRBV6-1 and TRBJ1-2; no clear D. Germline CDR1 and CDR2: MNHNS and SASEGT. This CDR3 comprises 14 residues. Trimming pared 0 bases from V and 2 bases from J, leaving 7 bases between. CDR3 residues: CASSEARRNYGYTF. As DNA, the CDR3 is TGTGCCAGCAGTGAAGCCCGGAGAAACTATGGCTACACCTTC.

This chain connects TRBV4-2 to TRBJ2-3, with 8 bases matching TRBD2. V shed 4 bases, J shed 0 bases, and the junction held 6 bases outside the gene matches. Germline CDR1 and CDR2: LGHNA and YNFKEQ. This CDR3 contains 16 residues. The DNA for the CDR3 is TGTGCCAGCAGCCCGATGACTAGCGTTAGCACAGATACGCAGTATTTT. Translating it yields CASSPMTSVSTDTQYF.

This clone is a singleton in its sample. V gene TRBV9 combines with J gene TRBJ2-1; D is ambiguous. V lost 4 bases and J lost 11, with 13 bases in between. Germline V gene data show CDR1 as SGDLS and CDR2 as YYNGEE. This CDR3 region has 12 residues. CDR3 sequence reads: CASSPLNEQQFF. Here the CDR3 DNA reads TGTGCCAGCAGCCCACTCAATGAACAGCAGTTCTTC.

This clone was picked up one time. The V gene is TRBV5-1, the J gene TRBJ2-7, with 10 bases fitting TRBD2. The CDR3 totals 16 residues. J was trimmed by 0 bases and V by 0 bases; bases with no gene match: 3. Germline V lookup: CDR1 SGHRS, CDR2 YFSETQ. This chain's CDR3 is CASSLGLAGDSYEQYF. In DNA form, the CDR3 reads TGCGCCAGCAGCTTGGGGCTAGCGGGGGACTCCTACGAGCAGTACTTC.